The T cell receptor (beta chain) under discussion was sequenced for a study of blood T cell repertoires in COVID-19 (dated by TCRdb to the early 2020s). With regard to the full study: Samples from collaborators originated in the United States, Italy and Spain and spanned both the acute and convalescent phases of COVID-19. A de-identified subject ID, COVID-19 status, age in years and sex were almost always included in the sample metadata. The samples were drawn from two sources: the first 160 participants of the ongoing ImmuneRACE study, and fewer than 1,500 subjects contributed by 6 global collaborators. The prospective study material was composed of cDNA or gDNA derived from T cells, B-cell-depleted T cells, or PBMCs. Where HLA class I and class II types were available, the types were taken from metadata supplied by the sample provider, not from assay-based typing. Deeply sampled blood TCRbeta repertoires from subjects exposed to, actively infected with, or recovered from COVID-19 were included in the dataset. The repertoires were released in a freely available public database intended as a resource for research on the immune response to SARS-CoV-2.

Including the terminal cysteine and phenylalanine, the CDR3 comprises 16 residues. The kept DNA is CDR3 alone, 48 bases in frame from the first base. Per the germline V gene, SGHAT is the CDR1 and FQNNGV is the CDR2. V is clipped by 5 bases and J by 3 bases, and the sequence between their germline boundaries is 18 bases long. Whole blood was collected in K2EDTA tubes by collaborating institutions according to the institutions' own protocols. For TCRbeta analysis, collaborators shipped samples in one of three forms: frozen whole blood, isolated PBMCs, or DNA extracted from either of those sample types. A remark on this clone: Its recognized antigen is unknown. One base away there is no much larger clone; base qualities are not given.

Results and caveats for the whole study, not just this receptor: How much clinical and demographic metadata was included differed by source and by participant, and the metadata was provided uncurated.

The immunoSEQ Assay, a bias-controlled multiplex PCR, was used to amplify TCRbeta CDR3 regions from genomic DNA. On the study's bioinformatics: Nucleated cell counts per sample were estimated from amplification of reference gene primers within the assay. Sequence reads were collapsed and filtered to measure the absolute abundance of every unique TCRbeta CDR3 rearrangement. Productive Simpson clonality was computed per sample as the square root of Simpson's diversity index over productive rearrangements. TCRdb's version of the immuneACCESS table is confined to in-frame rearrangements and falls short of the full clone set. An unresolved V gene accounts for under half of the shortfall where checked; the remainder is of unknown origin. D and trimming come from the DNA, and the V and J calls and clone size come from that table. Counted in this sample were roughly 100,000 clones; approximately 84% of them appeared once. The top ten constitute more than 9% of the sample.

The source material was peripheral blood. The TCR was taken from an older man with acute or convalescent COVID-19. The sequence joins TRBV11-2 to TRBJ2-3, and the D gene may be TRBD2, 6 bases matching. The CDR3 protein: CASSPIGGGRTDTQYF. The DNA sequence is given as TGTGCCAGCAGCCCAATCGGTGGGGGGAGAACAGATACGCAGTATTTT.